This T cell receptor beta chain was profiled in a study of CD8+ T cells in alopecia areata. Looking at the study overall: The study gave tofacitinib for 6 to 18 months, then 6 months off drug. General study results and limits: Whereas mice showed it more clearly, TCR sharing across patients was murkier, possibly because of HLA. The study found higher clonality in lesional than normal scalp, especially in alopecia totalis/universalis.

Collection of lesional scalp punch biopsies and peripheral blood was performed in alopecia areata patients. CDR1 is MNHEY and CDR2 is SVGAGI in the germline V gene. V was shortened by 6 bases and J by 7 bases, with 16 bases between the two germline ends. This CDR3 region has 14 residues. As concerns this clone: Its cognate antigen is unknown.

Sequencing templates came from extracted RNA that was reverse transcribed into cDNA. Clones were read by immunoSEQ multiplex PCR, and TCRdb kept only the in-frame ones, dropping some. The table lists fewer than 250,000 clones, more than 45% of them singletons. The V call is TRBV6-5, the J call TRBJ1-5, with D unclear. The sequencing used CD4+ T cells sorted from blood, collected at week 0. This clonotype was sampled from a human donor with alopecia areata. The CDR3 reads CASRAASDKQPQHF. The DNA for the CDR3 is TGTGCCAGCAGAGCAGCCAGCGACAAACAGCCCCAGCATTTT.